The rows below give T cell receptor beta chains drawn from one sample of a study of OX40 agonist ivuxolimab in advanced cancers. Method: immunoSEQ multiplex PCR; TCRdb's copy keeps in-frame clones and lacks some. The sample consists of more than 35,000 clones, 75% to 90% of them appearing once. The material was CD4+ or CD8+ T cells sorted from blood, obtained in a trial of the OX40 agonist ivuxolimab. The source is an adult with an advanced solid tumor such as melanoma, head and neck, liver or kidney cancer. CDR3s include the opening cysteine and the closing phenylalanine or tryptophan. Fields, in order: V gene, J gene, D gene, clone size, CDR3 protein, CDR3 DNA. A D gene is named only where the DNA matches it firmly. Part of the rows lack a size; the others show once, few, many or a class for expanded clones.

V gene: TRBV9; J gene: TRBJ2-5; D gene: NA; clone size: NA; CDR3 protein: CASSVGQAGETQYF; CDR3 DNA: TGTGCCAGCAGCGTAGGACAGGCAGGGGAGACCCAGTACTTC
V gene: TRBV5-1; J gene: TRBJ1-1; D gene: NA; clone size: NA; CDR3 protein: CASSTGTTSNTEAFF; CDR3 DNA: TGCGCCAGCAGCACCGGGACAACTAGTAACACTGAAGCTTTCTTT
V gene: TRBV18; J gene: TRBJ1-1; D gene: TRBD1; clone size: NA; CDR3 protein: CASSSVRGNPEAFF; CDR3 DNA: TGTGCCAGCTCATCCGTCAGGGGGAACCCTGAAGCTTTCTTT
V gene: TRBV18; J gene: TRBJ1-5; D gene: NA; clone size: NA; CDR3 protein: CASSPFEDQPQHF; CDR3 DNA: TGTGCCAGCTCACCATTCGAGGATCAGCCCCAGCATTTT
V gene: TRBV5-1; J gene: TRBJ1-2; D gene: TRBD1; clone size: NA; CDR3 protein: CASSSRTGGSNYGYTF; CDR3 DNA: TGCGCCAGCAGCTCGAGGACAGGGGGCTCTAACTATGGCTACACCTTC
V gene: TRBV19; J gene: TRBJ2-1; D gene: TRBD2; clone size: NA; CDR3 protein: CASRALAGYNEQFF; CDR3 DNA: TGTGCCAGTAGGGCACTAGCGGGGTACAATGAGCAGTTCTTC
V gene: TRBV6-5; J gene: TRBJ2-7; D gene: TRBD1; clone size: NA; CDR3 protein: CASSYSSKGALYEQYF; CDR3 DNA: TGTGCCAGCAGTTACTCGAGTAAGGGGGCACTATACGAGCAGTACTTC
V gene: TRBV7-9; J gene: TRBJ2-1; D gene: TRBD2; clone size: few; CDR3 protein: CASSSAGAGFF; CDR3 DNA: TGTGCCAGCAGCTCAGCGGGAGCGGGGTTCTTC
V gene: TRBV29-1; J gene: TRBJ1-4; D gene: TRBD1; clone size: NA; CDR3 protein: CSVDLDRGEKLFF; CDR3 DNA: TGCAGCGTTGACTTGGACAGGGGTGAAAAACTGTTTTTT
V gene: TRBV30; J gene: TRBJ2-3; D gene: NA; clone size: NA; CDR3 protein: CAWGEATDVGTDTQYF; CDR3 DNA: TGTGCCTGGGGAGAGGCTACAGATGTTGGGACAGATACGCAGTATTTT
V gene: TRBV30; J gene: TRBJ1-2; D gene: TRBD1; clone size: few; CDR3 protein: CAWSVQGSGSGYTF; CDR3 DNA: TGTGCCTGGAGTGTACAGGGGTCGGGAAGCGGCTACACCTTC
V gene: TRBV7-9; J gene: TRBJ1-2; D gene: NA; clone size: NA; CDR3 protein: CASRGADYGYTF; CDR3 DNA: TGTGCCAGCCGAGGGGCGGACTATGGCTACACCTTC
V gene: TRBV6-5; J gene: TRBJ2-7; D gene: TRBD2; clone size: NA; CDR3 protein: CASSRSGRLEEQYF; CDR3 DNA: TGTGCCAGCAGTCGTAGCGGGAGATTAGAAGAGCAGTACTTC
V gene: TRBV6-5; J gene: TRBJ1-5; D gene: NA; clone size: NA; CDR3 protein: CASRKSDHQPQHF; CDR3 DNA: TGTGCCAGCAGAAAATCAGACCATCAGCCCCAGCATTTT
V gene: TRBV6-6; J gene: TRBJ2-1; D gene: NA; clone size: NA; CDR3 protein: CASSYQGREQFF; CDR3 DNA: TGTGCCAGCAGTTACCAAGGGCGCGAGCAGTTCTTC
V gene: TRBV30; J gene: TRBJ2-1; D gene: NA; clone size: NA; CDR3 protein: CAWSVGGTSYNEQFF; CDR3 DNA: TGTGCCTGGAGTGTAGGAGGGACCTCCTACAATGAGCAGTTCTTC
V gene: TRBV2; J gene: TRBJ1-5; D gene: NA; clone size: NA; CDR3 protein: CASRPGGAWQPQHF; CDR3 DNA: TGTGCCAGCAGGCCCGGGGGCGCATGGCAGCCCCAGCATTTT
V gene: TRBV6-1; J gene: TRBJ2-1; D gene: NA; clone size: NA; CDR3 protein: CASSEAPVFMDNEQFF; CDR3 DNA: TGTGCCAGCAGTGAAGCCCCAGTCTTTATGGACAATGAGCAGTTCTTC
V gene: TRBV6-5; J gene: TRBJ1-4; D gene: NA; clone size: NA; CDR3 protein: CASGQPATNEKLFF; CDR3 DNA: TGTGCCAGCGGACAGCCAGCAACTAATGAAAAACTGTTTTTT
V gene: TRBV7-6; J gene: TRBJ1-1; D gene: NA; clone size: NA; CDR3 protein: CASSLGRGAEAFF; CDR3 DNA: TGTGCCAGCAGCTTAGGGAGGGGAGCTGAAGCTTTCTTT
V gene: TRBV6-1; J gene: TRBJ2-3; D gene: NA; clone size: NA; CDR3 protein: CASPEDHRVTDTQYF; CDR3 DNA: TGTGCCAGTCCTGAGGATCACAGGGTAACAGATACGCAGTATTTT
V gene: TRBV2; J gene: TRBJ2-7; D gene: NA; clone size: NA; CDR3 protein: CASSPRLDLSYEQYF; CDR3 DNA: TGTGCCAGCAGTCCGCGTCTAGATCTCAGCTACGAGCAGTACTTC
V gene: TRBV7-9; J gene: TRBJ2-5; D gene: NA; clone size: NA; CDR3 protein: CASSQALGWETQYF; CDR3 DNA: TGTGCCAGCAGCCAAGCACTGGGGTGGGAGACCCAGTACTTC
V gene: TRBV4-1; J gene: TRBJ2-1; D gene: NA; clone size: NA; CDR3 protein: CASSNTRDSSYNEQFF; CDR3 DNA: TGCGCCAGCAGCAATACTAGGGATAGCTCCTACAATGAGCAGTTCTTC
V gene: TRBV5-6; J gene: TRBJ2-3; D gene: NA; clone size: NA; CDR3 protein: CASSLRPTTDTQYF; CDR3 DNA: TGTGCCAGCAGCCTCAGACCCACCACAGATACGCAGTATTTT
V gene: TRBV18; J gene: TRBJ2-5; D gene: NA; clone size: NA; CDR3 protein: CASSPPLLSGRETQYF; CDR3 DNA: TGTGCCAGCTCACCACCTTTATTATCGGGGCGAGAGACCCAGTACTTC
V gene: TRBV18; J gene: TRBJ1-4; D gene: NA; clone size: NA; CDR3 protein: CASSNGLNEKLFF; CDR3 DNA: TGTGCCAGCTCCAACGGACTGAATGAAAAACTGTTTTTT
V gene: TRBV4-1; J gene: TRBJ1-5; D gene: NA; clone size: NA; CDR3 protein: CASSQENNNQPQHF; CDR3 DNA: TGCGCCAGCAGCCAAGAAAATAACAATCAGCCCCAGCATTTT